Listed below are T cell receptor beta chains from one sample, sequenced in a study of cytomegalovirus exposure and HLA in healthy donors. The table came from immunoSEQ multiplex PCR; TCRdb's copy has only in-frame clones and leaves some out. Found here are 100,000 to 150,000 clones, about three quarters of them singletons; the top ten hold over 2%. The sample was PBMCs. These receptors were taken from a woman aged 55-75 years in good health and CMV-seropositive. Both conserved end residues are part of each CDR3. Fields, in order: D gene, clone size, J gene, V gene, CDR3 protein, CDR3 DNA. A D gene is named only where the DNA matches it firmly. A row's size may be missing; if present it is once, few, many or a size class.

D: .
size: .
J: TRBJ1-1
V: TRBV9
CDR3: CASSEGGVTEAFF
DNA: TGTGCCAGCAGCGAGGGCGGGGTCACCGAAGCTTTCTTT

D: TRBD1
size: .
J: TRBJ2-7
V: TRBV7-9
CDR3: CASSGQGTGGSYEQYF
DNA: TGTGCCAGCAGCGGTCAAGGGACAGGGGGATCCTACGAGCAGTACTTC

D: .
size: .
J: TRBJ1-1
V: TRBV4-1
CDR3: CASSPAYTGPNTEAFF
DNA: TGCGCCAGCAGCCCCGCTTACACAGGTCCGAACACTGAAGCTTTCTTT

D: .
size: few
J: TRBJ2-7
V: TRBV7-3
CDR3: CASSSGLAYEQYF
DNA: TGTGCCAGCAGCTCGGGACTGGCCTACGAGCAGTACTTC

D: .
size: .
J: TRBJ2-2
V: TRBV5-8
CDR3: CASSPGVLGPPTGELFF
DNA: TGTGCCAGCAGTCCAGGGGTTCTAGGACCTCCCACCGGGGAGCTGTTTTTT

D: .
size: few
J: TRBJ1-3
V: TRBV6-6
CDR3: CASSYGLAGAGNTIYF
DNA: TGTGCCAGCAGTTACGGGTTGGCAGGGGCTGGAAACACCATATATTTT

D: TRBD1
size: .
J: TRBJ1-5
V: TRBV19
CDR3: CASTANDRGKQPQHF
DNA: TGTGCCAGTACCGCGAATGACAGGGGGAAGCAGCCCCAGCATTTT

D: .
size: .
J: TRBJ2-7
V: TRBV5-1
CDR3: CASSPGSSGGEQYF
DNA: TGCGCCAGCAGCCCGGGGTCATCCGGCGGCGAGCAGTACTTC

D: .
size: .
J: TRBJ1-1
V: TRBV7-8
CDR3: CASSLAGVRQVDTEAFF
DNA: TGTGCCAGCAGCTTAGCAGGGGTGCGGCAGGTTGATACTGAAGCTTTCTTT

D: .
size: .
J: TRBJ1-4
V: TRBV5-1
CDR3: CASSLGGREDEKLFF
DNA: TGCGCCAGCAGCTTGGGTGGCAGGGAGGACGAAAAACTGTTTTTT

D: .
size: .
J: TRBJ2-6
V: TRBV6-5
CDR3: CASSLLYSGANVLTF
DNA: TGTGCCAGCAGCTTACTGTACTCTGGGGCCAACGTCCTGACTTTC

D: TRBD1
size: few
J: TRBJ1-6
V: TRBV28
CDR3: CASSLMGQVSYNSPLHF
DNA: TGTGCCAGCAGTTTAATGGGACAGGTATCCTATAATTCACCCCTCCACTTT

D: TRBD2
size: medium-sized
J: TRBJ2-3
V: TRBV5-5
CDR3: CASSYGTSETTDTQYF
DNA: TGTGCCAGCAGCTACGGGACTAGCGAGACCACAGATACGCAGTATTTT

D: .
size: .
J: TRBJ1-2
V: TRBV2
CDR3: CADPQTVYGYTF
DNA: TGTGCTGATCCTCAGACAGTCTATGGCTACACCTTC

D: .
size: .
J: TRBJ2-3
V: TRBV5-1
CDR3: CASRRQVGGTDTQYF
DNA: TGCGCCAGCAGGAGACAAGTCGGGGGCACAGATACGCAGTATTTT

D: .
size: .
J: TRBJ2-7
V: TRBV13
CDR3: CASSLLGPAYEQYF
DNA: TGTGCCAGCAGCTTACTGGGGCCAGCCTACGAGCAGTACTTC

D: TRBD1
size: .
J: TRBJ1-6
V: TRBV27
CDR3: CASSFPGQNSPLHF
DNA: TGTGCCAGCAGTTTCCCGGGACAGAATTCACCCCTCCACTTT

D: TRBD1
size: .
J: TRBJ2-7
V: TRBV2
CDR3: CASSPEGARSYEQYF
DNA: TGTGCCAGCAGTCCTGAGGGGGCCCGATCATACGAGCAGTACTTC

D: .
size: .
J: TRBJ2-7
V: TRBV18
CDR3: CASSPPQSQSYEQYF
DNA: TGTGCCAGCTCACCACCGCAGTCTCAATCCTACGAGCAGTACTTC

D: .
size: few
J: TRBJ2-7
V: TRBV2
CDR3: CASKGTPEYEQYF
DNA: TGTGCCAGCAAAGGGACACCGGAATACGAGCAGTACTTC

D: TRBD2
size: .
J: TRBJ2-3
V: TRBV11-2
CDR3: CASSLSGETDTQYF
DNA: TGTGCCAGCAGCCTTAGCGGGGAGACAGATACGCAGTATTTT

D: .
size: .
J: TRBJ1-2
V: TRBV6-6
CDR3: CASSPQSAGRYGYTF
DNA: TGTGCCAGCAGTCCACAATCCGCGGGGCGCTATGGCTACACCTTC

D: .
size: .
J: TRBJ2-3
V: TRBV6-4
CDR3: CASSEFVADTQYF
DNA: TGTGCCAGCAGTGAATTCGTAGCAGATACGCAGTATTTT

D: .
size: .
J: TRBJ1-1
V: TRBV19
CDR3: CASSIVGPAGDTEAFF
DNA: TGTGCCAGTAGTATAGTTGGTCCGGCGGGGGACACTGAAGCTTTCTTT

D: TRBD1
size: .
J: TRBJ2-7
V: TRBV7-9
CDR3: CASSLKGQGLREQYF
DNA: TGTGCCAGCAGCTTAAAAGGACAGGGCCTTAGGGAGCAGTACTTC